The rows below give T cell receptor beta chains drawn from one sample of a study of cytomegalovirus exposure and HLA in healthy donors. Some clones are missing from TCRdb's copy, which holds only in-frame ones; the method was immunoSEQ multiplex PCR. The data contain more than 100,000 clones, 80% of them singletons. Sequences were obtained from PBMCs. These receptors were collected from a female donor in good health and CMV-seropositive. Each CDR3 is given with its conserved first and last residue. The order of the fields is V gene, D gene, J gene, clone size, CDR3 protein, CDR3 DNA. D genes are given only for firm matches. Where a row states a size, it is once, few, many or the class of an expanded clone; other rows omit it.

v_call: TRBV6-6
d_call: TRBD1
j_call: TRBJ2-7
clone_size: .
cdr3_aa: CASSGTGASSRYF
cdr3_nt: TGTGCCAGCAGTGGGACAGGGGCCTCCTCCAGGTACTTC

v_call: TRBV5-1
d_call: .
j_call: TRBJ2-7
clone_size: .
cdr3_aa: CASRQPGQSYEQYF
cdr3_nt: TGCGCCAGCAGGCAGCCGGGACAATCCTACGAGCAGTACTTC

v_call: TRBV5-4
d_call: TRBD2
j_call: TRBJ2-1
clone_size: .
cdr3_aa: CASSGGGAGNEQFF
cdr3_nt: TGTGCCAGCAGCGGCGGGGGGGCGGGAAATGAGCAGTTCTTC

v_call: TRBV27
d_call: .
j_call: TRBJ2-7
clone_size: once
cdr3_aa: CASSLSRAIGTPYEQYF
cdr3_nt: TGTGCCAGCAGTTTATCGAGGGCGATAGGGACACCGTACGAGCAGTACTTC

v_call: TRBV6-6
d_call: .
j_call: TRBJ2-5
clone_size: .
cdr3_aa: CASSSGTPGTQYF
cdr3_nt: TGTGCCAGCAGTTCGGGGACTCCTGGGACCCAGTACTTC

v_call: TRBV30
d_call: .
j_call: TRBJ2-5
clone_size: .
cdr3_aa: CAWDSSPSRETQYF
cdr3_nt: TGTGCCTGGGACAGCAGCCCGTCGAGGGAGACCCAGTACTTC

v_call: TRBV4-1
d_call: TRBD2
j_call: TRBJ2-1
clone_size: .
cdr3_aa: CASSQEGSSGDHFYNEQFF
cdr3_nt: TGCGCCAGCAGCCAAGAGGGTTCCAGCGGGGACCACTTTTACAATGAGCAGTTCTTC

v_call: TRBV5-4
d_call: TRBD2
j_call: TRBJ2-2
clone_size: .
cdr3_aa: CASSSKRGVGTGELFF
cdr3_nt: TGTGCCAGCAGCTCCAAGCGGGGGGTGGGGACCGGGGAGCTGTTTTTT

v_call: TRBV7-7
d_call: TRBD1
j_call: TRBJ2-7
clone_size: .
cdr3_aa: CASSKGTGAYEQYF
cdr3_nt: TGTGCTAGCAGCAAAGGTACAGGGGCCTACGAGCAGTACTTC

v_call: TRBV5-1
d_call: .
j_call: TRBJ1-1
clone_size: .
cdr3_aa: CASSLGLMTEAFF
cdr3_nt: TGCGCCAGCAGCCTGGGGCTGATGACTGAAGCTTTCTTT

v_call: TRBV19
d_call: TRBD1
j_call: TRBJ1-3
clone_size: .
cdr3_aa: CASSISTGARNTIYF
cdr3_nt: TGTGCCAGTAGTATCTCGACAGGGGCGAGAAACACCATATATTTT

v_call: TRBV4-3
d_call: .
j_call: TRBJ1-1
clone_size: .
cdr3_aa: CASSQERGKNTEAFF
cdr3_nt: TGCGCCAGCAGCCAAGAGCGGGGCAAGAACACTGAAGCTTTCTTT

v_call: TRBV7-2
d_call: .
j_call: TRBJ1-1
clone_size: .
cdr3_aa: CASSRRARTNTEAFF
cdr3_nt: TGTGCCAGCAGCCGTCGGGCACGGACTAACACTGAAGCTTTCTTT

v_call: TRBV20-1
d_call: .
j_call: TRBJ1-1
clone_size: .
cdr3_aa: CSATPGTEAFF
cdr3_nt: TGCAGTGCCACCCCCGGGACTGAAGCTTTCTTT

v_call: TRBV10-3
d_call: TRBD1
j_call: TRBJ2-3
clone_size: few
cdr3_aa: CAISDPMDRATTDTQYF
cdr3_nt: TGTGCCATCAGTGACCCCATGGACAGGGCAACCACAGATACGCAGTATTTT

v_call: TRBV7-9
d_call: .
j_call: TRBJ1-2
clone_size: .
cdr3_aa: CASSPGQWGYTF
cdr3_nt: TGTGCCAGCAGCCCCGGACAGTGGGGCTACACCTTC

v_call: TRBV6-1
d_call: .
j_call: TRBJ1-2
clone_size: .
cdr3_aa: CASSMGARNYGYTF
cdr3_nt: TGTGCCAGCTCGATGGGAGCCCGCAACTATGGCTACACCTTC

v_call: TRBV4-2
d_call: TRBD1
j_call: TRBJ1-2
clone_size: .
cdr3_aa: CASSQDMNRGNYGYTF
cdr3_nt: TGTGCCAGCAGCCAAGATATGAACAGGGGGAACTATGGCTACACCTTC

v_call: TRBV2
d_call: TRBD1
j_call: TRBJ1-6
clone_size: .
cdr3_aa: CASSLRDRGSNSPLHF
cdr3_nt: TGTGCCAGCAGTCTCCGGGACAGGGGGTCTAATTCACCCCTCCACTTT

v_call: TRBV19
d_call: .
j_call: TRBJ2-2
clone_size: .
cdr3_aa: CASSRRWSDTGELFF
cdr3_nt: TGTGCCAGTAGTAGGAGGTGGAGCGACACCGGGGAGCTGTTTTTT

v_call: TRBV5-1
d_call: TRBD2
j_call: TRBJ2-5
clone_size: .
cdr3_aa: CASSDPRGGGQETQYF
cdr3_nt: TGCGCCAGCAGCGACCCGAGGGGCGGGGGACAAGAGACCCAGTACTTC

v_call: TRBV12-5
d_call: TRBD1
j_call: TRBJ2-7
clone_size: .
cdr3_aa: CASGLVLSTGVPYEQYF
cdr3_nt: TGTGCTAGTGGTTTGGTCCTATCGACAGGGGTGCCCTACGAGCAGTACTTC

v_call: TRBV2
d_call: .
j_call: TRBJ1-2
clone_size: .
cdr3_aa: CASSSDRNYGYTF
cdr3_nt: TGTGCCAGCAGTTCTGACAGGAACTATGGCTACACCTTC

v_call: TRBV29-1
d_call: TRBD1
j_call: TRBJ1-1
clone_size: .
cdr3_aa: CSVENNRGAFF
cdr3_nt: TGCAGCGTTGAGAATAACAGGGGAGCTTTCTTT

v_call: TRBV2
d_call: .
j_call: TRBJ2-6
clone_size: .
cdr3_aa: CASSPSSGANVLTF
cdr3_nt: TGTGCCAGCAGTCCGTCCTCTGGGGCCAACGTCCTGACTTTC

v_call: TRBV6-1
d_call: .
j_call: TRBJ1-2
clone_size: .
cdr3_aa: CAATGEGNYGYTF
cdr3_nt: TGTGCCGCAACGGGGGAAGGGAACTATGGCTACACCTTC

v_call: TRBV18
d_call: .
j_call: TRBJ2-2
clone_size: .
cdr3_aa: CASSPSTNTGELFF
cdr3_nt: TGTGCCAGCTCACCTAGCACGAACACCGGGGAGCTGTTTTTT

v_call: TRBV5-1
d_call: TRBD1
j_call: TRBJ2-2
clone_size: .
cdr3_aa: CASSVRDRAGGELFF
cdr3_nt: TGCGCCAGCAGCGTACGGGACAGGGCGGGCGGGGAGCTGTTTTTT

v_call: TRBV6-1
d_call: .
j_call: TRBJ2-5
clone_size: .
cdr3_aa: CASRPGDSKETQYF
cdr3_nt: TGTGCCAGCAGACCCGGGGATTCCAAAGAGACCCAGTACTTC

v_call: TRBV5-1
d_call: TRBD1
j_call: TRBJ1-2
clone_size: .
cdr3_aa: CASSQWDRENGYTF
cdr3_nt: TGCGCCAGCAGCCAGTGGGACAGGGAGAATGGCTACACCTTC

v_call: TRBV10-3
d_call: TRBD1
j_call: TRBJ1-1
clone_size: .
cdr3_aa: CAISEGENRGGNTEAFF
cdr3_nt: TGTGCCATCAGTGAAGGGGAAAACAGGGGGGGGAACACTGAAGCTTTCTTT

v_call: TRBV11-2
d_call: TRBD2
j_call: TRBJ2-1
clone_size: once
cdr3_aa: CASSSLTGLAGGVQFF
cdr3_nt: TGTGCCAGCAGCTCACTCACGGGACTAGCGGGGGGAGTGCAGTTCTTC

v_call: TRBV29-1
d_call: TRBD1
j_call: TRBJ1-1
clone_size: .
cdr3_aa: CSVPGQGETEAFF
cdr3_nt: TGCAGCGTTCCGGGACAGGGTGAAACTGAAGCTTTCTTT

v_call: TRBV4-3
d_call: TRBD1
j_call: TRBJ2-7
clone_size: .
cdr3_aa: CASSQEGGPYEQYF
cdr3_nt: TGCGCCAGCAGCCAAGAAGGGGGCCCCTACGAGCAGTACTTC

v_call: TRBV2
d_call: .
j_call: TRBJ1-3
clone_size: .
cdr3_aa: CASSERGLSDTIYF
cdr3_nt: TGTGCCAGCAGTGAAAGGGGGTTAAGTGACACCATATATTTT

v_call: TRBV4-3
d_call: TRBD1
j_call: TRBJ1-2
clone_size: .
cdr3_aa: CASSQEDRANLLYGYTF
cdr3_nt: TGCGCCAGCAGCCAAGAGGACAGGGCAAATCTACTTTATGGCTACACCTTC

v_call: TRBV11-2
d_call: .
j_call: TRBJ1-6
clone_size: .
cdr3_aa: CASSSIQGWGSPLHF
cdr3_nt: TGTGCCAGCAGCTCCATCCAGGGTTGGGGTTCACCCCTCCACTTT

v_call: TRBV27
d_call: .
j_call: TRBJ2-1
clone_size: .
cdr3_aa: CASSSLRVLNEQFF
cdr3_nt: TGTGCCAGCAGTTCGCTGAGGGTGTTGAATGAGCAGTTCTTC

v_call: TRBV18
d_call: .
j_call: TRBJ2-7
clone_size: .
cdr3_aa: CASSRDNGYEQYF
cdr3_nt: TGTGCCAGCTCACGGGACAACGGATACGAGCAGTACTTC

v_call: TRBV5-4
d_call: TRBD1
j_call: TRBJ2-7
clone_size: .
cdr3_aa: CASSFAGTGGYEQYF
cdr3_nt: TGTGCCAGCAGCTTCGCAGGGACAGGGGGCTACGAGCAGTACTTC

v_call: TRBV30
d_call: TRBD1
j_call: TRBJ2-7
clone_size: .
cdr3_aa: CAWRQGNYEQYF
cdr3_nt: TGTGCCTGGAGACAGGGGAACTACGAGCAGTACTTC

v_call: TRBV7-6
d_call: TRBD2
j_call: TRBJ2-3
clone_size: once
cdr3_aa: CASSLRGGEDTQYF
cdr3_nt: TGTGCCAGCAGCCTGAGGGGAGGGGAAGATACGCAGTATTTT

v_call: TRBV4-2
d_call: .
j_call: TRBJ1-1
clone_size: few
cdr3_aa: CASLDLSGDGTEAFF
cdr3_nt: TGTGCCAGCCTCGACCTCTCGGGGGACGGCACTGAAGCTTTCTTT

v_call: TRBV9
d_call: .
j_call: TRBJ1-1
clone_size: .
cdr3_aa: CASSVERGGTEAFF
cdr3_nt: TGTGCCAGCAGCGTAGAAAGGGGAGGCACTGAAGCTTTCTTT

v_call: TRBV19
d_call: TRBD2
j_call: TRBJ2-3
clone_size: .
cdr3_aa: CASSPRAGGLDTQYF
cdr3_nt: TGTGCCAGTAGTCCCCGAGCGGGGGGGTTAGATACGCAGTATTTT

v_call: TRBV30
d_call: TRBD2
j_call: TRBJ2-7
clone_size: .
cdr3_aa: CAWSGGAVTYEQYF
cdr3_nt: TGTGCCTGGAGCGGGGGGGCCGTGACGTACGAGCAGTACTTC

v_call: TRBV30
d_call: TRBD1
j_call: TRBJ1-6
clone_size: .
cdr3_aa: CASTGEYNSPLHF
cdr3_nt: TGTGCCTCCACAGGGGAATATAATTCACCCCTCCACTTT

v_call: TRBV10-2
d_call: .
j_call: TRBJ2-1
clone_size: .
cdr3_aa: CASSRGLFYNEQFF
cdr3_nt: TGCGCCAGCAGCCGCGGACTATTTTACAATGAGCAGTTCTTC

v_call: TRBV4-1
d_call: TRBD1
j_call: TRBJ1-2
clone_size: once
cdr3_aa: CASSQKWTGSYGYTF
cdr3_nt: TGCGCCAGCAGCCAAAAGTGGACAGGGTCCTATGGCTACACCTTC

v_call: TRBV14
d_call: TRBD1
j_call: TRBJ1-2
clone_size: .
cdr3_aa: CASSRSTGLSYGYTF
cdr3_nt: TGTGCCAGCAGCCGGTCGACAGGGCTGTCCTATGGCTACACCTTC

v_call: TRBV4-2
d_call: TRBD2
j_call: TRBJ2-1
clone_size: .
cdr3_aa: CASSQDPSGGYNEQFF
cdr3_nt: TGTGCCAGCAGCCAAGACCCCAGCGGGGGTTACAATGAGCAGTTCTTC

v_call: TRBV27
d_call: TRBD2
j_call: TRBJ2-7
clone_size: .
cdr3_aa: CTGGNEQYF
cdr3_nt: TGCACGGGGGGGAACGAGCAGTACTTC

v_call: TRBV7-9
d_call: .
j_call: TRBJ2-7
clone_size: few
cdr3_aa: CASRPQGSSSYEQYF
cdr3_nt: TGTGCCAGCAGGCCCCAGGGATCGAGCTCCTACGAGCAGTACTTC

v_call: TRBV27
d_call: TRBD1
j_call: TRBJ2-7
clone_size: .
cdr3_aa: CASSTGQGAYEQYF
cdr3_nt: TGTGCCAGCAGTACGGGACAGGGGGCCTACGAGCAGTACTTC